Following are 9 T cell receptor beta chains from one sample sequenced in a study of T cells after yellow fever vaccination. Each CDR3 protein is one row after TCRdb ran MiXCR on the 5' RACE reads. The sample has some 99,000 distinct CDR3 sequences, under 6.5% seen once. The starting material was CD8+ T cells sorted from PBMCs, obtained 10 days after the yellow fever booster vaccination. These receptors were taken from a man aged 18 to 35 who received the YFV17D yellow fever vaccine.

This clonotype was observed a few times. CDR3 sequence reads: CASSLRTGAAFF. The CDR3 DNA is TGTGCCAGCAGCCTACGGACAGGGGCTGCTTTCTTT. The chain has TRBV7-9 and TRBJ1-1, with 9 bases identical to TRBD1. The CDR3 loop spans 12 amino acids. The germline V gene has CDR1 SEHNR and CDR2 FQNEAQ (reference sequence). The V segment lost 5 bases and the J segment 11 bases; nucleotides outside the gene matches: 6.

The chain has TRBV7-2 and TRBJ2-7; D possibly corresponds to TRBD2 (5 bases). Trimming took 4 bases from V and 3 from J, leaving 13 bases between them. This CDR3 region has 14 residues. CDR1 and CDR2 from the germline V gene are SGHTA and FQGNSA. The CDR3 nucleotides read TGTGCCAGCAGCTCCGGACTTTGGATCTACGAGCAGTACTTC. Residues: CASSSGLWIYEQYF.

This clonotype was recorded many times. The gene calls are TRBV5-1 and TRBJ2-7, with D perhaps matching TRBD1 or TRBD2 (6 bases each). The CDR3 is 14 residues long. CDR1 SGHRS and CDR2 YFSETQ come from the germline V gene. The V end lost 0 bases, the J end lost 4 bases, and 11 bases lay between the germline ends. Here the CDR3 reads CASSLVEGGYEQYF. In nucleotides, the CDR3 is TGCGCCAGCAGCTTGGTAGAGGGGGGTTACGAGCAGTACTTC. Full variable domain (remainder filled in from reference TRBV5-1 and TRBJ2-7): KAGVTQTPRYLIKTRGQQVTLSCSPISGHRSVSWYQQTPGQGLQFLFEYFSETQRNKGNFPGRFSGRQFSNSRSEMNVSTLELGDSALYLCASSLVEGGYEQYFGPGTRLTVT.

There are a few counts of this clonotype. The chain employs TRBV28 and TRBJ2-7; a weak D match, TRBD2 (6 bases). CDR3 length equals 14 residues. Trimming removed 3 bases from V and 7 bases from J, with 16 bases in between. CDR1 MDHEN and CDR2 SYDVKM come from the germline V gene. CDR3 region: CASSFSIADGEQYV. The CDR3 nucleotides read TGTGCCAGCAGTTTTAGCATAGCGGACGGTGAGCAGTACGTC.

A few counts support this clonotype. The DNA of the CDR3 is TGTGCCAGCAGTTTACCCGGACAGTCCTACGAGCAGTACTTC. Protein: CASSLPGQSYEQYF. The J gene is TRBJ2-7, the V gene TRBV27; TRBD1 is a possible D gene (6 bases). Germline CDR1 is MNHEY and CDR2 is SMNVEV (reference sequence). The CDR3 contains 14 residues. V was cut by 2 bases and J by 1 base, with 9 bases left in between.

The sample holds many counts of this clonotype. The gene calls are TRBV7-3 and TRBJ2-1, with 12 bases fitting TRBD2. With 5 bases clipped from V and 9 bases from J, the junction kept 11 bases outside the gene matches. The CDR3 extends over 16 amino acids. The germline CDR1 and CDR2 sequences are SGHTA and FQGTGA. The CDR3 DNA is TGTGCCAGCAGCCCTCACTCTAGCGGGGGGGCACGTGAGCAGTTCTTC. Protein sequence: CASSPHSSGGAREQFF.

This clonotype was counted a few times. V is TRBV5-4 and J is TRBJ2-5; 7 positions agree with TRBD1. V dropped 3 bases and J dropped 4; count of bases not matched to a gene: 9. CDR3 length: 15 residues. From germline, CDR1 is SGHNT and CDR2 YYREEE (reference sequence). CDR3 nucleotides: TGTGCCAGCAGCTACGACAGGGATAGTAGAGAGACCCAGTACTTC. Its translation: CASSYDRDSRETQYF.

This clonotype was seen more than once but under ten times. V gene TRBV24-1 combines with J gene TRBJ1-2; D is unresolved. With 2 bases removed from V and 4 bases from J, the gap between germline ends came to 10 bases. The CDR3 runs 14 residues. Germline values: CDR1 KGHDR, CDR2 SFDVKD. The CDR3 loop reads CATSDYREPYGYTF. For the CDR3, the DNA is TGTGCCACCAGTGATTACCGGGAGCCCTATGGCTACACCTTC.

The DNA of the CDR3 is TGTGCCAGCAGTTACGAGGAGGGCAACTACGAGCAGTACTTC. Its translation: CASSYEEGNYEQYF. This chain links TRBV6-5 with TRBJ2-7; weak D call: TRBD2 (6 bases). Looked up from germline, CDR1 is MNHEY and CDR2 is SVGAGI. The CDR3 runs 14 residues. With 2 bases removed from V and 3 bases from J, the gap between germline ends came to 11 bases.